This TCR beta chain was sequenced during a study of cytomegalovirus exposure and HLA in healthy donors. The germline V and J ends were trimmed by 5 bases and 9 bases, with 20 bases remaining between them. From germline, CDR1 is MDHEN and CDR2 SYDVKM. This CDR3 contains 15 residues. The PCR ran on 60 Vbeta and 13 Jbeta primers. Libraries were prepared by immunoSEQ multiplex PCR; TCRdb keeps only in-frame clonotypes and omits some of them. The sample contains just under 95,000 clones, approximately 80% of which appear only once. Regarding this clone: Its antigen is not identified.

Broader study findings: In a later analysis, DRB1 alleles had the most associated TCRs; HLA-C alleles the fewest.

The sequencing sample was made of PBMCs. The chain has TRBV28 and TRBJ2-1; D ambiguous. The origin of this receptor is a human donor in good health. The CDR3 loop reads CASSARPTRVGEQFF. In DNA, the CDR3 is TGTGCCAGCAGTGCCCGCCCGACTCGGGTAGGTGAGCAGTTCTTC. The whole variable domain, remainder taken from reference TRBV28 and TRBJ2-1, is DVKVTQSSRYLVKRTGEKVFLECVQDMDHENMFWYRQDPGLGLRLIYFSYDVKMKEKGDIPEGYSVSREKKERFSLILESASTNQTSMYLCASSARPTRVGEQFFGPGTRLTVL.